This TCR beta chain appears in the sequencing data of a study of blood T cell repertoires in COVID-19. Per the study methods: Estimates of nucleated cell counts were drawn from the amplification of reference gene primers. Profiled with immunoSEQ multiplex PCR; TCRdb holds only in-frame clones, not every one. The V and J calls and clone size come from that table; D and trimming were worked out from the DNA. The table records some 40,000 clones, under 85% of them present only once. The CDR3 runs 15 residues. Per the germline V gene, CDR1 is LGHDT and CDR2 is YNNKEL (reference sequence). J lost 3 bases, V lost 5 bases, and 7 bases had no gene match.

The chain carries TRBV3-1 (or the pseudogene TRBV3-2) and TRBJ1-5, with 7 bases aligning to TRBD1. The source of this sequence is an elderly woman with acute or convalescent COVID-19. Sequencing was done on a sample of peripheral blood. Written as DNA, the CDR3 is TGTGCCAGCAGCTTGGGACAGCCCCTCAATCAGCCCCAGCATTTT. Protein product: CASSLGQPLNQPQHF.